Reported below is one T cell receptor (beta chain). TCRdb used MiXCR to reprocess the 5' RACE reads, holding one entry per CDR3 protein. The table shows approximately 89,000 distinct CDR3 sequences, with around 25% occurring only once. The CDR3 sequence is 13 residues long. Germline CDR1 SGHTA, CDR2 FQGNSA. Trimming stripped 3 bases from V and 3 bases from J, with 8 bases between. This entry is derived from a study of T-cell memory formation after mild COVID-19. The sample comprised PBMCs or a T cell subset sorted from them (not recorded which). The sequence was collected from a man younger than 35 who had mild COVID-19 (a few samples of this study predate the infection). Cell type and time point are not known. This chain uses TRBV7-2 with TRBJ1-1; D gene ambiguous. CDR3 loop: CASSFWGDTEAFF. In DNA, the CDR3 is TGTGCCAGCAGCTTCTGGGGTGACACTGAAGCTTTCTTT.